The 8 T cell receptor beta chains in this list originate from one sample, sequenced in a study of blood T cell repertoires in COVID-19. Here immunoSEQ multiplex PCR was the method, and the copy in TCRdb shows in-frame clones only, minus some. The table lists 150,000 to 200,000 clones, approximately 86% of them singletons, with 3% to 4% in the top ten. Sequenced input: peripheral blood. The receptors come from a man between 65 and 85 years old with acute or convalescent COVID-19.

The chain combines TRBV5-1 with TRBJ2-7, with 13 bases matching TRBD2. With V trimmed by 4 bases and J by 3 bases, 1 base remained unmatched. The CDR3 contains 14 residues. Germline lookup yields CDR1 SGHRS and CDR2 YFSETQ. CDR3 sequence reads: CASSRTSGSYEQYF. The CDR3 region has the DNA TGCGCCAGCAGCAGGACTAGCGGGAGCTACGAGCAGTACTTC.

The CDR3 bases are TGTGCCAGCAGCCTCGCGGGGCCCCAGCATTTT. Protein: CASSLAGPQHF. The rearrangement links TRBV7-8 to TRBJ1-5; no reliable D call. Trimming took 5 bases from V and 9 from J, leaving 8 bases between them. CDR3 length: 11 amino acids. The germline V gene has CDR1 SGHVS and CDR2 FQNEAQ.

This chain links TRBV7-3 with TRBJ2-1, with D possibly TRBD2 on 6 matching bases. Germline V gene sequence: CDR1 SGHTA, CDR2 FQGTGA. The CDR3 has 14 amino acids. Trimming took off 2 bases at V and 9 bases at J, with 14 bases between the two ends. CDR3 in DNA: TGTGCCAGCAGCTTAGGGGCGGGAAACAGTGAGCAGTTCTTC. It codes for CASSLGAGNSEQFF.

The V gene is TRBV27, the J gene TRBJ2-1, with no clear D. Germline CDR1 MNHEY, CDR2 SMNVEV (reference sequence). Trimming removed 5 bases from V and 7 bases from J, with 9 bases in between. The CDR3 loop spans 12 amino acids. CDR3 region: CASSPSLNEQFF. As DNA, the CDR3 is TGTGCCAGCAGTCCTTCCTTGAATGAGCAGTTCTTC.

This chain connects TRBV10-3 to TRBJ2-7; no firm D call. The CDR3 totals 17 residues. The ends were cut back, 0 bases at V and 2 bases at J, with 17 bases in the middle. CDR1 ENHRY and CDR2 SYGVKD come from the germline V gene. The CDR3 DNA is TGTGCCATCAGTGAGTCCCTAGTCGGAACATCTACCTACGAGCAGTACTTC. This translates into CAISESLVGTSTYEQYF.

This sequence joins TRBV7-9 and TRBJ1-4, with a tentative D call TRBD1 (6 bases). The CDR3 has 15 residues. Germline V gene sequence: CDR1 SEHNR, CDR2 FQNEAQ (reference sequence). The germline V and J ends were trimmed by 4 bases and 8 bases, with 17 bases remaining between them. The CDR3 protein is CASSSPGSRGEKLFF. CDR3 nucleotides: TGTGCCAGCAGCTCGCCAGGGTCGAGGGGGGAAAAACTGTTTTTT.

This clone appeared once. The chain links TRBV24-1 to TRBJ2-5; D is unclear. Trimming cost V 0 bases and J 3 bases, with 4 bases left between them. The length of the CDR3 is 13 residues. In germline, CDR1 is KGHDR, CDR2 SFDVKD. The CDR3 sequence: CATSDLPEETQYF. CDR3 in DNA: TGTGCCACCAGTGATTTGCCCGAAGAGACCCAGTACTTC.

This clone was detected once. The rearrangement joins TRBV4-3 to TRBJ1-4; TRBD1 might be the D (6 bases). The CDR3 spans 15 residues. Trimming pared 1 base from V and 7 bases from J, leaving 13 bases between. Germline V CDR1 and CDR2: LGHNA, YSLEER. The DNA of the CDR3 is TGCGCCAGCAGCCAAGTCCCAGGGGAAGGTGAAAAACTGTTTTTT. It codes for CASSQVPGEGEKLFF.